This T cell receptor beta chain is from a study of cytomegalovirus exposure and HLA in healthy donors (dated by TCRdb to the late 2010s). Broadly, across the study: According to a later analysis, one platform produced both the 100 to 150 validation repertoires and the 666 repertoires of the first cohort. The aim of the study was to test whether cataloging public T cell receptors could identify signatures of past pathogen exposure. In addition to the first cohort of hundreds of subjects, a separate validation cohort of some 120 different subjects was used. High-throughput TCR immunosequencing, statistical association of individual TCRs with disease status, and machine learning were combined to predict cytomegalovirus infection status.

Comment on this clone: The antigen it recognizes is unknown. No much larger clone is present one base from it, and per-base qualities are unavailable.

Library generation was performed with the immunoSEQ multiplex PCR assay. As for how the authors treated the data: To diagnose cytomegalovirus status from the catalog of TCR beta chain sequences, a statistical classification framework was built. TCRdb provides this immuneACCESS table in a form limited to in-frame rearrangements. Some clones are lacking; in checked studies, under half of them reflect an unresolved V gene, and why the rest are absent is not known. That table is the source of V, J and clone size, and D and trimming were worked out from the DNA. The sample table lists roughly 120,000 clones, around 88% of them with a count of one. The ten largest account for 4.9% of the sample. The donors belonged to the validation cohort of over a hundred subjects, which was separate from the approximately 700-subject first cohort. What the work shows at the level of the full study, not this receptor alone: Of the cluster scores, 90% to 95% were above 0 in a later analysis, which found that TCRs clustered in the first cohort also tended to co-occur in the 130 or so validation repertoires. Most TCR sequences were observed very rarely across donors, whereas some public TCRs were present in many individuals. A total of 150 to 200 TCR beta chains were listed by the study as associated with cytomegalovirus. A few of the identified cytomegalovirus-associated TCR beta chains were confirmed in vitro to be specific for cytomegalovirus antigens. A later analysis lacked HLA typing for the validation cohort, so it scored co-occurrence in that cohort across all 120 or so repertoires. It was suggested by the authors that the approach could potentially be generalized to other disease states and immunological phenotypes. Cytomegalovirus status was reported to be diagnosed by the classifier with high specificity and sensitivity in both the original and validation cohorts.

V is cut by 8 bases and J by 5 bases, and the space between the germline ends is 3 bases. Based on the germline V gene (reference sequence), the CDR1 and CDR2 sequences are MNHNY and SVGAGI. The CDR3 contains 10 residues, cysteine and phenylalanine counted. The kept DNA is CDR3 alone, 30 bases in frame from the first base. Specimen: PBMCs. This clonotype was sampled from a young man in good health and CMV-seronegative. The sequence is built from TRBV6-6 and TRBJ1-4; no D segment can be confidently identified. The CDR3 region reads CASRNEKLFF. Here is the DNA: TGTGCCAGCCGGAATGAAAAACTGTTTTTT.